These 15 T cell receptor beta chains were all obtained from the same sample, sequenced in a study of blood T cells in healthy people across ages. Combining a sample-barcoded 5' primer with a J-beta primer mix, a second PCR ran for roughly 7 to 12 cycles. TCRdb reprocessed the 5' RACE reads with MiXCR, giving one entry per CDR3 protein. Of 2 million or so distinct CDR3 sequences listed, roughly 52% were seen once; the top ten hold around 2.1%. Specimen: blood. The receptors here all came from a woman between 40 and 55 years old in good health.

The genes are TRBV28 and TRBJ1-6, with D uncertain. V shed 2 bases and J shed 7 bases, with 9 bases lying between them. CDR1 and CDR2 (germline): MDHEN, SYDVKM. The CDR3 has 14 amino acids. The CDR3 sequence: CASSLIRQNSPLHF. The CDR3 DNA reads TGTGCCAGCAGTTTAATCCGGCAGAATTCACCCCTCCACTTT.

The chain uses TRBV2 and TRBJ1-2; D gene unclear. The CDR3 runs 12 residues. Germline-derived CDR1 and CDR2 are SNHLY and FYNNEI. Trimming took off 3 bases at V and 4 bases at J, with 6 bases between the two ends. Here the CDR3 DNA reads TGTGCCAGCAGTGAGCAGCCCTATGGCTACACCTTC. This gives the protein CASSEQPYGYTF.

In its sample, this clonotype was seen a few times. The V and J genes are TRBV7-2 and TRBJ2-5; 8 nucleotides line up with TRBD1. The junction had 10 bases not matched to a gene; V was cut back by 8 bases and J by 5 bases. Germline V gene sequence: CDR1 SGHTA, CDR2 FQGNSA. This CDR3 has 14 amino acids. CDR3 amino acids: CASGSGQGGETQYF. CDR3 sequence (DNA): TGTGCCAGCGGGAGCGGACAGGGCGGGGAGACCCAGTACTTC.

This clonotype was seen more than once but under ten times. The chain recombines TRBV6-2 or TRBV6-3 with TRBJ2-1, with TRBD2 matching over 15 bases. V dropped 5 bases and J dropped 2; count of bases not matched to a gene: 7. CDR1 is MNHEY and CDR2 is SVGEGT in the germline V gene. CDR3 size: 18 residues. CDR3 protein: CASSPRTSGGATYNEQFF. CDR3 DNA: TGTGCCAGCAGTCCCCGGACTAGCGGGGGGGCCACCTACAATGAGCAGTTCTTC.

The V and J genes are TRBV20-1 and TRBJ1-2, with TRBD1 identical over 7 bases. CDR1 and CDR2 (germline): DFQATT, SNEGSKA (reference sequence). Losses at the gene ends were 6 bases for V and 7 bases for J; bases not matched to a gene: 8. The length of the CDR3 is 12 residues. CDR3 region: CSASQGESGYTF. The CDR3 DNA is TGCAGTGCCAGCCAGGGGGAGAGTGGCTACACCTTC.

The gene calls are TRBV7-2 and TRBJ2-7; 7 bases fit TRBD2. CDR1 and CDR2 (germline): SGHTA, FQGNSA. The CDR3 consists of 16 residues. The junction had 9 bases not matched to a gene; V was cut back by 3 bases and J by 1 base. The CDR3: CASSLSFMGGSYEQYF. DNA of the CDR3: TGTGCCAGCAGCTTGTCTTTCATGGGGGGGTCCTACGAGCAGTACTTC.

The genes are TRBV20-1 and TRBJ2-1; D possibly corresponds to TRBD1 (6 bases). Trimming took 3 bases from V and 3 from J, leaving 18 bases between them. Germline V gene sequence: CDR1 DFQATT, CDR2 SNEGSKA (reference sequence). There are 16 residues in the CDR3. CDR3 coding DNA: TGCAGTGCTAGTAATAACAGGGCACAGAACTACAATGAGCAGTTCTTC. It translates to CSASNNRAQNYNEQFF.

CDR3 in DNA: TGCAGCTACCCAAAGACTAGCGGGAGGGGCGGAGAGACCCAGTACTTC. Its translation: CSYPKTSGRGGETQYF. The rearrangement uses TRBV20-1 and TRBJ2-5; 14 bases match TRBD2. Germline CDR1 DFQATT, CDR2 SNEGSKA (reference sequence). This CDR3 contains 16 residues.

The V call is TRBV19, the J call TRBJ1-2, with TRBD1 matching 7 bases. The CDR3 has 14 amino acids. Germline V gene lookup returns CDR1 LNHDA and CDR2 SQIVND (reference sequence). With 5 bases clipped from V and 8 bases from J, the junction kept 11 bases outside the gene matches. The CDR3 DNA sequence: TGTGCCAGTAGTGCCTCAGGGGGAAGTGGCGGCTACACCTTC. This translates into CASSASGGSGGYTF.

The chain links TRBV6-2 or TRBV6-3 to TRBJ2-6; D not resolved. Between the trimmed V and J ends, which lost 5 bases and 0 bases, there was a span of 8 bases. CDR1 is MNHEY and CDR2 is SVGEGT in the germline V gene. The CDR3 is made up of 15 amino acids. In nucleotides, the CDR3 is TGTGCCAGCAGTCGTCTCGACTCTGGGGCCAACGTCCTGACTTTC. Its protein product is CASSRLDSGANVLTF.

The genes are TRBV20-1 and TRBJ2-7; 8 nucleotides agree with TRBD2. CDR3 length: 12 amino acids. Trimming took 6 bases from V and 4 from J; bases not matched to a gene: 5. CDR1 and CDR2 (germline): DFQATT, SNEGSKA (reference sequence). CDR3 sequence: CSAPGGSYEQYF. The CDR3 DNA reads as TGCAGTGCCCCGGGAGGGAGTTACGAGCAGTACTTC.

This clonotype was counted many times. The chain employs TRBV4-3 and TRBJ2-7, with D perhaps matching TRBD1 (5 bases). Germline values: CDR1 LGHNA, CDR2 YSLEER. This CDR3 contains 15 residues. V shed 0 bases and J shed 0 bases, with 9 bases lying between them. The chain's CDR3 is CASSQDTGTSYEQYF. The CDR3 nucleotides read TGCGCCAGCAGCCAAGACACAGGTACCTCCTACGAGCAGTACTTC.

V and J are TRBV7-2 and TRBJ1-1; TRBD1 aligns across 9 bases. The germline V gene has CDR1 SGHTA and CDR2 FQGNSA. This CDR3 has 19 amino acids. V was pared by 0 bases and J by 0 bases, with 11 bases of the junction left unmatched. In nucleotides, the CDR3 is TGTGCCAGCAGCTTAGCTCAGGACAGGGGATGGGGGATGAACACTGAAGCTTTCTTT. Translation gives CASSLAQDRGWGMNTEAFF.

In DNA form, the CDR3 reads TGTGCCAGCAGTTTTGCGAGGGCCTCTGGGGCCAACGTCCTGACTTTC. The encoded protein is CASSFARASGANVLTF. This chain links TRBV12-3 or TRBV12-4 with TRBJ2-6; D is possibly TRBD2 (5 bases). This CDR3 is built from 16 residues. V dropped 3 bases and J dropped 0 bases, with 9 bases sitting between them.

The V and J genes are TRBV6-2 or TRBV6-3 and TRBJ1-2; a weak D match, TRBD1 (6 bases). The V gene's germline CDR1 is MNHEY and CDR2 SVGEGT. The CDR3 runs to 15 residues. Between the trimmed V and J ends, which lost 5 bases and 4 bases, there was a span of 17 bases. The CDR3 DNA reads TGTGCCAGCAGTCTCGGGACACCCAGTTCCTATGGCTACACCTTC. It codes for CASSLGTPSSYGYTF.